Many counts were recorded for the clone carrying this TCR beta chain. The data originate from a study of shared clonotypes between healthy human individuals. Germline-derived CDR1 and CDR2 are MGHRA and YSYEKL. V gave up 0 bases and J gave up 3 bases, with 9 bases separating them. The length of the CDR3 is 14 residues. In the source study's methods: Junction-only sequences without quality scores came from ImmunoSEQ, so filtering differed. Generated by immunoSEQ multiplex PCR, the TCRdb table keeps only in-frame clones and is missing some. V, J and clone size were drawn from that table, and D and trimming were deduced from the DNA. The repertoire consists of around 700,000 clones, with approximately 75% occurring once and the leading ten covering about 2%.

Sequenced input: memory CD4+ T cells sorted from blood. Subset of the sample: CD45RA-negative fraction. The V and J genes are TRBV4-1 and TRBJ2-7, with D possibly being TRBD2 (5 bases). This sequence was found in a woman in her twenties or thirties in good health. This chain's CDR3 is CASSQETGNYEQYF. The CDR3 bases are TGCGCCAGCAGCCAAGAGACGGGGAACTACGAGCAGTACTTC.